Sequencing of this T cell receptor (beta chain) was carried out in a study of vaccination and CD4 T cells after COVID-19. Whole-study findings and limits: Counts of SARS-CoV-2-reactive clonotypes had a median that went from roughly 21 to 40, a nonsignificant change.

Sequenced with the Oncomine TCR Beta short-read assay was DNA taken from cultured CD4+ T cells. Someone extracted genomic DNA from cultured CD4+ T cells. TCRdb fed the PCR reads into MiXCR, producing one record per CDR3 protein. The sample carries about 15,000 distinct CDR3 sequences, approximately 60% recorded once. V was trimmed by 4 bases and J by 3 bases, leaving 25 bases between them. From germline, CDR1 is LGHDT and CDR2 YNNKEL (reference sequence). The CDR3 totals 19 residues. Comments on this clonotype: The antigen is not known.

Treatment here: roughly 10-day PBMC culture with coronavirus spike peptide pools or control peptides (ViraFEST assay). After expanding antigen-specific T cells with peptide pools, ViraFEST sequenced their TCRs. This sequence was found in a human donor who had recovered from COVID-19. The genes are TRBV3-1 and TRBJ1-5, with a possible D match to TRBD1 (6 bases). Material for sequencing was CD4+ T cells from blood, cultured in vitro. CDR3 in amino acids: CASSRVRTEGTVDNQPQHF. The CDR3 DNA reads as TGTGCCAGCAGCCGAGTCAGGACAGAGGGTACCGTTGACAATCAGCCCCAGCATTTT.